These 11 T cell receptor beta chains came from one sample sequenced in a study of T cells in Graves' hyperthyroidism and ophthalmopathy. TCR beta CDR3 regions were amplified from RNA transcripts. The primer set for the first-round RT-PCR of the TCR CDR3 was HTBI. MiXCR, applied by TCRdb to the multiplex PCR reads, yields one record per CDR3 protein. The profile shows 450,000 to 600,000 distinct CDR3 sequences, 14% of them singletons. The sequenced sample consisted of blood. The receptor source for this set is a woman aged 40 to 55 with Graves' hyperthyroidism.

CDR3 residues: CSVNRGDYGYTF. The DNA for the CDR3 is TGCAGCGTGAACAGGGGGGACTATGGCTACACCTTC. The rearrangement uses TRBV29-1 and TRBJ1-2, with TRBD1 matching over 8 bases. CDR3 length: 12 amino acids. Germline CDR1 SQVTM, CDR2 ANQGSEA. V was clipped by 6 bases and J by 3 bases; unmatched bases: 3.

The chain is built from TRBV10-3 and TRBJ1-5; D may be TRBD1 (6 bases). The CDR3 covers 12 residues. Germline V CDR1 and CDR2: ENHRY, SYGVKD. The ends were cut back, 8 bases at V and 7 bases at J, with 12 bases in the middle. Written as DNA, the CDR3 is TGTGCCATCCGGGACATATCCCAGCCCCAGCATTTT. Translation: CAIRDISQPQHF.

This clonotype was seen repeatedly, ten times or more. This chain joins TRBV11-3 and TRBJ1-1, with a weak D call TRBD1 (5 bases). With 0 bases removed from V and 3 bases from J, the gap between germline ends came to 11 bases. Per germline, CDR1 SGHNT and CDR2 YENEEA. The CDR3 consists of 15 residues. The CDR3 here is CASSLDPGGDTEAFF. The CDR3 DNA follows: TGTGCCAGCAGCTTAGATCCTGGAGGGGACACTGAAGCTTTCTTT.

This clonotype was counted at least ten times. The chain has TRBV27 and TRBJ2-7; the D gene is possibly TRBD2 (6 bases). From germline, CDR1 is MNHEY and CDR2 SMNVEV (reference sequence). V was clipped by 4 bases and J by 2 bases, with 12 bases between them. The CDR3 extends over 14 amino acids. The CDR3 reads CASSSVGGPYEQYF. CDR3 sequence (DNA): TGTGCCAGCAGTTCGGTGGGAGGACCCTACGAGCAGTACTTC.

The chain links TRBV7-8 to TRBJ1-4; possibly TRBD1 for D (5 bases). CDR3 length: 15 residues. CDR1 and CDR2 (germline): SGHVS, FQNEAQ. V was pared by 5 bases and J by 2 bases, with 12 bases between. In DNA form, the CDR3 reads TGTGCCAGCAGCCTAGGGGATGGGACTAATGAAAAACTGTTTTTT. Protein sequence: CASSLGDGTNEKLFF.

The chain carries TRBV27 and TRBJ1-5; D not certain. This CDR3 region has 16 residues. The ends were cut back, 1 base at V and 0 bases at J, with 10 bases in the middle. The V gene's germline CDR1 is MNHEY and CDR2 SMNVEV (reference sequence). Here the CDR3 DNA reads TGTGCCAGCAGTTTATATGGCATTTCTAGCAATCAGCCCCAGCATTTT. It yields the protein CASSLYGISSNQPQHF.

The table lists this clonotype with a few counts. This sequence joins TRBV29-1 and TRBJ2-3, with 8 bases fitting TRBD1. Looked up from germline, CDR1 is SQVTM and CDR2 is ANQGSEA. The V segment lost 7 bases and the J segment 0 bases; nucleotides outside the gene matches: 3. The CDR3 covers 13 residues. CDR3: CSARQGSTDTQYF. The CDR3 DNA sequence: TGCAGCGCAAGACAGGGGAGCACAGATACGCAGTATTTT.

This clonotype was seen at least ten times. This chain connects TRBV27 to TRBJ2-7, with D possibly being TRBD1 or TRBD2 (5 bases each). The CDR3 is 11 residues long. V was shortened by 11 bases and J by 8 bases, with 16 bases between the two germline ends. Germline CDR1 reads MNHEY; CDR2 reads SMNVEV (reference sequence). The CDR3 DNA follows: TGTGCCGCCGGGGCAGGACAAAAGCAGTACTTC. Translation: CAAGAGQKQYF.

This chain joins TRBV29-1 and TRBJ2-5; possible D gene TRBD2, 5 bases. The V gene lost 4 bases and the J gene lost 2 bases, with 8 bases spanning the gap. The CDR3 sequence is 12 residues long. Germline CDR1 is SQVTM and CDR2 is ANQGSEA. The CDR3 here is CSVARGQETQYF. CDR3 sequence (DNA): TGCAGCGTTGCCCGGGGACAAGAGACCCAGTACTTC.

This chain connects TRBV20-1 to TRBJ2-7, with 7 bases aligning to TRBD2. Trimming cost V 0 bases and J 1 base; bases outside gene matches: 12. Germline loops: CDR1 DFQATT, CDR2 SNEGSKA (reference sequence). The CDR3 has 17 amino acids. The CDR3 region is CSARESGIAGNSYEQYF. The CDR3 DNA is TGCAGTGCTAGAGAGTCGGGGATAGCGGGTAATTCCTACGAGCAGTACTTC.

The chain uses TRBV6-1 and TRBJ1-6; TRBD1 might be the D (6 bases). The CDR3 contains 15 residues. Germline CDR1 reads MNHNS; CDR2 reads SASEGT. Trimming cost V 7 bases and J 6 bases, with 16 bases left between them. CDR3 residues: CASNSGGLTNSPLHF. CDR3 bases: TGTGCCAGCAATTCGGGGGGGCTGACTAATTCACCCCTCCACTTT.